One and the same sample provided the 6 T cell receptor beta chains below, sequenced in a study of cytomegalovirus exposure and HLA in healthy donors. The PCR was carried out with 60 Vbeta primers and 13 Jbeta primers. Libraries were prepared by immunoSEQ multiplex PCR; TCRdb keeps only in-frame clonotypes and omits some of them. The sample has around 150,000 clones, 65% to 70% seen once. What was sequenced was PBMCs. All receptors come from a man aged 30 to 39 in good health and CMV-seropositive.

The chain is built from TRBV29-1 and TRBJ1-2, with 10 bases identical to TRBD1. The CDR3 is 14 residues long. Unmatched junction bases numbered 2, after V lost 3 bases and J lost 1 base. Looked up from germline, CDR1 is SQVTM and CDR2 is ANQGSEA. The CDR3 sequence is CSVEDRGDNYGYTF. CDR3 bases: TGCAGCGTTGAGGACAGGGGGGATAACTATGGCTACACCTTC.

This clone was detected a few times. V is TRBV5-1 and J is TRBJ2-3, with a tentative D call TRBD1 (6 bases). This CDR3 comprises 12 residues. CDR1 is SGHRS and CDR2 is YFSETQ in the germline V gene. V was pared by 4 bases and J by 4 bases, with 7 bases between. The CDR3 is CASSEGADTQYF. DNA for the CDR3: TGCGCCAGCAGCGAGGGGGCAGATACGCAGTATTTT.

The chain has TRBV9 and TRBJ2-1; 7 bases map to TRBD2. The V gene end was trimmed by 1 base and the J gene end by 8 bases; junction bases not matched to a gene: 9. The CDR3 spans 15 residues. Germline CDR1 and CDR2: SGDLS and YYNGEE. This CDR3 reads CASSVREGRLDEQFF. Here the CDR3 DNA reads TGTGCCAGCAGCGTAAGGGAGGGCCGTTTGGATGAGCAGTTCTTC.

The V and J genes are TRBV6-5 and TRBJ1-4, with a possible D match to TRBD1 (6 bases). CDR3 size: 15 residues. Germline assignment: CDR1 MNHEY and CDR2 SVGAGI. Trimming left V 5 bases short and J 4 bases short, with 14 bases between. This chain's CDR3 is CASSRAGTNNEKLFF. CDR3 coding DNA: TGTGCCAGCAGTAGAGCTGGGACAAATAATGAAAAACTGTTTTTT.

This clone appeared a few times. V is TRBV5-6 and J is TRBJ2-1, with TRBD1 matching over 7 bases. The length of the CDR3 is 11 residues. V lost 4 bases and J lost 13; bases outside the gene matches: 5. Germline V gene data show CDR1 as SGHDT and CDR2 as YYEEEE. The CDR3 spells CASSRRDSQFF. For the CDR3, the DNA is TGTGCCAGCAGCCGCCGGGACAGCCAGTTCTTC.

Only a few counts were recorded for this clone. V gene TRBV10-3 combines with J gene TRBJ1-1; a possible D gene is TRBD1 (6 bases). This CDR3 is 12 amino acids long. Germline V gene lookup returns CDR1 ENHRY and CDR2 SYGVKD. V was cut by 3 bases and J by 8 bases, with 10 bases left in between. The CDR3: CAISDSDREAFF. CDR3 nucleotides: TGTGCCATCAGTGATAGCGACAGGGAAGCTTTCTTT.